This is a list of T cell receptor beta chains from one sample in a study of blood T cells in healthy people across ages. TCRdb recomputed calls from the 5' RACE reads with MiXCR, one row per CDR3 protein. The table has approximately 1,100,000 distinct CDR3 sequences, under 55% seen once. The material sequenced was blood. These receptors were taken from a woman aged 55 to 70 in good health. CDR3s include the opening cysteine and the closing phenylalanine or tryptophan. The order of the fields is clone size, J gene, D gene, V gene, CDR3 DNA, CDR3 protein. D genes are given only for firm matches. Expanded clones are given a class, and other clones once, few, many or no size at all.

>-|TRBJ2-7|TRBD1|TRBV12-3/TRBV12-4
TGTGCCAGCAGTTCGATTGGTCAGGGACAGGGCCACGAGCAGTACTTC
CASSSIGQGQGHEQYF
>few|TRBJ2-7|-|TRBV20-1
TGCAGTGCTAGGGACAGAATGTCCTCCTACGAGCAGTACTTC
CSARDRMSSYEQYF
>-|TRBJ2-7|TRBD2|TRBV28
TGTGCCAGCAGAACGAGTAGCGGGAGGGCTAACGAGCAGTACTTC
CASRTSSGRANEQYF
>-|TRBJ2-1|-|TRBV27
TGTGCCAGCAGTTTTACGGATAGCTCCTACAATGAGCAGTTCTTC
CASSFTDSSYNEQFF
>-|TRBJ2-3|-|TRBV12-3/TRBV12-4
TGTGCCAGCAGGCTAACAAGGTTCGACACAGATACGCAGTATTTT
CASRLTRFDTDTQYF
>-|TRBJ2-3|-|TRBV28
TGTGCCAGCAGCAAAGGACAGCACCAGGATACGCAGTATTTT
CASSKGQHQDTQYF
>-|TRBJ2-1|-|TRBV20-1
TGCAGTGCTGTCTACGATCCCGATGAGCAGTTCTTC
CSAVYDPDEQFF
>many|TRBJ2-7|-|TRBV5-5
TGTGCCAGCAGCTTGGAGACAGGCACCTACGAGCAGTACTTC
CASSLETGTYEQYF
>few|TRBJ2-1|TRBD2|TRBV11-3
TGTGCCAGCAGCAAGGGGACTAGCGGAGGCTACAATGAGCAGTTCTTC
CASSKGTSGGYNEQFF
>-|TRBJ1-2|TRBD1|TRBV7-8
TGTGCCAGCAGCCGAACCGGGACAGCTAACGGCTACACCTTC
CASSRTGTANGYTF
>-|TRBJ2-5|TRBD2|TRBV13
TGTGCCAGCAGCATAAGGACTAGCGCAAAAGAGACCCAGTACTTC
CASSIRTSAKETQYF
>few|TRBJ2-1|-|TRBV29-1
TGCAGCACCAGGGGGAGGTCCTACAATGAGCAGTTCTTC
CSTRGRSYNEQFF
>-|TRBJ2-1|-|TRBV9
TGTGCCAGCAATTTAGGGGGGAGCTCCTACAATGAGCAGTTCTTC
CASNLGGSSYNEQFF
>-|TRBJ2-7|TRBD1|TRBV7-9
TGTGCCAGCAGGCTAGGGACAGGGCTCGAGCAGTACTTC
CASRLGTGLEQYF
>-|TRBJ1-2|-|TRBV7-9
TGTGCCAGCAGCTTACAAACAGGGTATGGCTACACCTTC
CASSLQTGYGYTF
>-|TRBJ2-7|-|TRBV27
TGTGCCAGCAGTTTCCGCGGGAAATCCTACGAGCAGTACTTC
CASSFRGKSYEQYF
>-|TRBJ2-3|-|TRBV7-6
TGTGCCAGCAGCTTAGCGAAGGGCCTGAACGGTGGAGATACGCAGTATTTT
CASSLAKGLNGGDTQYF
>-|TRBJ2-7|-|TRBV15
TGTGCCACCAGCAGAGATCCCCAAGTCGCCCTCTACGAGCAGTACTTC
CATSRDPQVALYEQYF
>few|TRBJ1-2|-|TRBV20-1
TGCAGTGCTGCCACAAAGGTCAGCGGCTACACCTTC
CSAATKVSGYTF
>few|TRBJ2-5|-|TRBV6-2/TRBV6-3
TGTGCCAGCAGGCCCACCTTAAGGGTGGACCAAGAGACCCAGTACTTC
CASRPTLRVDQETQYF
>-|TRBJ2-7|-|TRBV5-1
TGCGCCAGCAGCCCGGGACTCGTTCGCTCCTACAATGAGCAGTACTTC
CASSPGLVRSYNEQYF
>few|TRBJ2-7|TRBD2|TRBV6-2/TRBV6-3
TGTGCCAGCAGTTACGGGACTAGCGGGAGCGGCGAGCAGTACTTC
CASSYGTSGSGEQYF
>-|TRBJ2-1|-|TRBV7-6
TGTGCCAGCAGCTTAAGTTGTAGCAATGAGCAGTTCTTC
CASSLSCSNEQFF
>-|TRBJ1-4|-|TRBV5-6
TGTGCCAGCAGCGTGCAGGGGAAGGGGGAAAAACTGTTTTTT
CASSVQGKGEKLFF
>-|TRBJ2-1|-|TRBV11-2
TGTGCCAGCAGCAACTCGGTGGAGTTCGGGCAGTTCTTC
CASSNSVEFGQFF
>-|TRBJ2-5|-|TRBV20-1
TGCAGTGCTAGAGTCAGCGGAAACGCTGGGGGGCAGTACTTC
CSARVSGNAGGQYF
>-|TRBJ2-7|-|TRBV6-5
TGTGCCAGCAGCATCCGGAGGGGACCGTCGGTCTACGAGCAGTACTTC
CASSIRRGPSVYEQYF
>many|TRBJ2-3|-|TRBV4-1
TGCGCCAGCAGCCAAGTTAGGACTAACACAGATACGCAGTATTTT
CASSQVRTNTDTQYF
>few|TRBJ1-1|-|TRBV7-9
TGTGCCAGCAGCCTGGTACAGGCTAACACTGAAGCTTTCTTT
CASSLVQANTEAFF
>-|TRBJ2-2|TRBD1|TRBV2
TGTGCCACCGGGACAGGGGACACCGGGGAGCTGTTTTTT
CATGTGDTGELFF
>-|TRBJ2-7|TRBD1|TRBV4-2
TGTGCCAGCAGCCAGTACAGGGGTCCGTCCTACGAGCAGTACTTC
CASSQYRGPSYEQYF
>few|TRBJ2-1|-|TRBV24-1
TGTGCCACCAGTGATCCTTGGACAAAAGAGCAGTTCTTC
CATSDPWTKEQFF
>-|TRBJ2-1|-|TRBV18
TGTGCCAGCTCGGGGGATAGCCTCAATGAGCAGTTCTTC
CASSGDSLNEQFF
>few|TRBJ2-1|-|TRBV5-1
TGCGCCAGCAGCTGGAAGAGCTACAATGAGCAGTTCTTC
CASSWKSYNEQFF
>many|TRBJ2-7|TRBD2|TRBV29-1
TGCAGCGTCGGTAGCGGGAGACTCTTCTACGAGCAGTACTTC
CSVGSGRLFYEQYF
>-|TRBJ1-2|-|TRBV14
TGTGCCAGCAGCCGACTGGGGGGGGACTATGGCTACACCTTC
CASSRLGGDYGYTF
>-|TRBJ1-4|TRBD1|TRBV28
TGTGCCAGCAGTTTATCGGGACAGAATGAAAAACTGTTTTTT
CASSLSGQNEKLFF
>few|TRBJ2-7|TRBD2|TRBV5-5
TGTGCCAGCAGCTTGGATTTACTAGCGGGAGCCTACGAGCAGTACTTC
CASSLDLLAGAYEQYF
>few|TRBJ2-3|-|TRBV27
TGTGCCAGCAGTACCCTGGGGGATACGCAGTATTTT
CASSTLGDTQYF
>-|TRBJ2-5|-|TRBV6-1
TGTGCCAGCAAAGGGCAGATAGTACAAGAGACCCAGTACTTC
CASKGQIVQETQYF
>-|TRBJ2-1|-|TRBV7-8
TGTGCCAGCAGCCTCCGGGACATGACCTACAATGAGCAGTTCTTC
CASSLRDMTYNEQFF
>few|TRBJ2-7|TRBD1|TRBV12-3/TRBV12-4
TGTGCCAGCAGTTACCTGGACAGGGGAAAGGCCGAGCAGTACTTC
CASSYLDRGKAEQYF
>-|TRBJ2-5|-|TRBV24-1
TGTGCCACCAGTGATTTAAAAACGGGAGTAAACAATGAGCAGTACTTC
CATSDLKTGVNNEQYF
>-|TRBJ2-7|TRBD1|TRBV5-1
TGCGCCAGCAGCTTGGCCGCAGGACAGGGAAAATACGAGCAGTACTTC
CASSLAAGQGKYEQYF
>few|TRBJ2-7|-|TRBV12-3/TRBV12-4
TGTGCCAGCAGTTTACTCGTAGGGGTCCACGAGCAGTACTTC
CASSLLVGVHEQYF
>few|TRBJ2-7|-|TRBV25-1
TGTGCCAGCAGAGATACATTGACCTACGAGCAGTACTTC
CASRDTLTYEQYF
>-|TRBJ1-5|TRBD1|TRBV12-3/TRBV12-4
TGTGCCAGCAGCAAGCGGACAGGGACCCATAATCAGCCCCAGCATTTT
CASSKRTGTHNQPQHF
>-|TRBJ2-1|-|TRBV5-4
TGTGCCAGCAGCTTGGGGGGACCGTTCAAAAGGGCCTACAATGAGCAGTTCTTC
CASSLGGPFKRAYNEQFF
>few|TRBJ2-1|TRBD1|TRBV27
TGTGCCAGCAGTTTATTGGACTACAGGGGGCCCTGGTACAATGAGCAGTTCTTC
CASSLLDYRGPWYNEQFF
>-|TRBJ2-1|TRBD2|TRBV12-3/TRBV12-4
TGTGCCAGCAGGGACGGCGGGAGGTACAATGAGCAGTTCTTC
CASRDGGRYNEQFF
>-|TRBJ2-3|TRBD1|TRBV3-1
TGTGCCAGTAGCCTTAACCCAGGGGGTACGCAGTATTTT
CASSLNPGGTQYF
>-|TRBJ2-4|TRBD1|TRBV3-1
TGTGCCAGCAGCCAAGAGACGACAGGGACCTTAGCCAAAAACATTCAGTACTTC
CASSQETTGTLAKNIQYF
>-|TRBJ1-4|-|TRBV20-1
TGCAGTGCTAGAGTTGGGAATGAAAAACTGTTTTTT
CSARVGNEKLFF
>-|TRBJ2-1|TRBD2|TRBV2
TGTGCCAGCGGGAGGGTCAACAATGAGCAGTTCTTC
CASGRVNNEQFF